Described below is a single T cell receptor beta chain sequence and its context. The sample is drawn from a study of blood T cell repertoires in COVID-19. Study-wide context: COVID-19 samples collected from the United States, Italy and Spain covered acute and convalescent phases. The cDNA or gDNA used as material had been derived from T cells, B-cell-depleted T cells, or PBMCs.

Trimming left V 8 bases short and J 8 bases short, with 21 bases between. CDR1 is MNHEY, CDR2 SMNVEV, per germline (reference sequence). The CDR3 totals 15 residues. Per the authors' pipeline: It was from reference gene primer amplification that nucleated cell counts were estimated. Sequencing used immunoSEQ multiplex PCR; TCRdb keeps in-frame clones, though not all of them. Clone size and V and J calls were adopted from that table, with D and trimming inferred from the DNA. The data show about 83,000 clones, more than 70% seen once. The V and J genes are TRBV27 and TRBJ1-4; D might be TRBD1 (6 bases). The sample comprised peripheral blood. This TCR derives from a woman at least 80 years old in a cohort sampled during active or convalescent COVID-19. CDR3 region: CASRGARGQYEKLFF. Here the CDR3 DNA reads TGTGCCAGCCGAGGGGCCCGCGGACAGTACGAAAAACTGTTTTTT.